Presented here are 6 T cell receptor beta chains from one specimen sequenced in a study of T cell responses to AZD1222 COVID-19 vaccine. Method: immunoSEQ multiplex PCR; TCRdb's copy keeps in-frame clones and lacks some. In the table there are about 42,000 clones, 65% to 85% of which are singletons. The sample consisted of peripheral blood, taken 28 days after the second AZD1222 dose. All receptors come from an adult who received the AZD1222 COVID-19 vaccine.

The genes are TRBV9 and TRBJ2-3, with 9 bases lining up with TRBD2. CDR3 length: 16 residues. J lost 2 bases, V lost 4 bases, and 8 bases had no gene match. Per the germline V gene, CDR1 is SGDLS and CDR2 is YYNGEE. The CDR3 protein is CASSPRGGANTDTQYF. DNA for the CDR3: TGTGCCAGCAGCCCCCGCGGGGGGGCGAACACAGATACGCAGTATTTT.

This rearrangement joins TRBV6-5 to TRBJ1-2; 11 positions agree with TRBD1. The CDR3 spans 14 residues. V trimming: 4 bases; J trimming: 8 bases; junction bases outside the gene matches: 6. Germline V CDR1 and CDR2: MNHEY, SVGAGI. The CDR3 region has the DNA TGTGCCAGCAGTTCAGGACAGGGGGCGTCGGGCTACACCTTC. As protein: CASSSGQGASGYTF.

This sequence joins TRBV18 and TRBJ2-7; 8 bases are a match to TRBD1. After removal of 2 bases from V and 7 bases from J, the junction contained 7 bases not matched to a gene. Germline V CDR1 and CDR2: KGHSH, LQKENI. This CDR3 is 14 amino acids long. The CDR3 sequence is CASSPTGQGWEQYF. The CDR3 coding sequence is TGTGCCAGCTCACCAACCGGACAGGGCTGGGAGCAGTACTTC.

The chain links TRBV27 to TRBJ2-5; 8 bases map to TRBD1. The V and J ends lost 5 bases and 3 bases, in that order; junction bases with no gene match: 14. This CDR3 is 17 amino acids long. Germline CDR1 and CDR2: MNHEY and SMNVEV (reference sequence). The CDR3 loop reads CASSLSTGDRTKETQYF. The CDR3 DNA sequence: TGTGCCAGCAGTCTCTCCACGGGGGACAGGACCAAAGAGACCCAGTACTTC.

The rearrangement links TRBV24-1 to TRBJ1-2; 8 bases fit TRBD1. Germline trimming cut 7 bases from V and 7 bases from J; bases unmatched to any gene: 7. The V gene's germline CDR1 is KGHDR and CDR2 SFDVKD. The CDR3 has 13 amino acids. Here the CDR3 DNA reads TGTGCCACCAGGGACAGGGACTCGGGTGGCTACACCTTC. This codes for CATRDRDSGGYTF.

Only a few counts were recorded for this clone. CDR3 in amino acids: CASSLLQGSSYNSPLHF. CDR3 DNA sequence: TGTGCCAGCAGTTTATTGCAGGGGAGCTCCTATAATTCACCCCTCCACTTT. The chain combines TRBV27 with TRBJ1-6; TRBD1 might be the D (6 bases). Per the germline V gene, CDR1 is MNHEY and CDR2 is SMNVEV (reference sequence). There are 17 residues in the CDR3. V gave up 1 base and J gave up 0 bases, with 10 bases separating them.